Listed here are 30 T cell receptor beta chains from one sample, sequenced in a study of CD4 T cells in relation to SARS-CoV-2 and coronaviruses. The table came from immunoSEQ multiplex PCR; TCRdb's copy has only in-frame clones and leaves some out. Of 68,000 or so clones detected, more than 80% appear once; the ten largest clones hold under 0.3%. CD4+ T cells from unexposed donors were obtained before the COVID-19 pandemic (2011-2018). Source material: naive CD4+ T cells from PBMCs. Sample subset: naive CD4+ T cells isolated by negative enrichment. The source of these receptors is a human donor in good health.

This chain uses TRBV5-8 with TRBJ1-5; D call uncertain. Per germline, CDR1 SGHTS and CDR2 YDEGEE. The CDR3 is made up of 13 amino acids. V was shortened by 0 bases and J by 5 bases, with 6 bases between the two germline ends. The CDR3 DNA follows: TGTGCCAGCAGCTTGGCCAGAGATCAGCCCCAGCATTTT. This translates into CASSLARDQPQHF.

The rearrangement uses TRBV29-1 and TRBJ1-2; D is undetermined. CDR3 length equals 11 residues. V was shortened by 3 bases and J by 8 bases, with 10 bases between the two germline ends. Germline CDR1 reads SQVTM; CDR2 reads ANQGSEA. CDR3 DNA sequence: TGCAGCGTTGAGGGATCGGGAGGCTACACCTTC. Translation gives CSVEGSGGYTF.

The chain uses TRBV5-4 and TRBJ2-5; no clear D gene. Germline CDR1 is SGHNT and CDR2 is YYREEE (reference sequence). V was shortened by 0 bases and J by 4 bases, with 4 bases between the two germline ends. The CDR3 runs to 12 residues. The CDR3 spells CASSLVPETQYF. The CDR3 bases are TGTGCCAGCAGCTTGGTCCCAGAGACCCAGTACTTC.

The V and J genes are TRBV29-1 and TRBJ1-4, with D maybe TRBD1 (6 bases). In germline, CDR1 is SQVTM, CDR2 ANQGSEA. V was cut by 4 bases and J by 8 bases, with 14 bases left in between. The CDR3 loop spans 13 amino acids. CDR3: CSVVSSGDEKLFF. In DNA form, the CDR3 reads TGCAGCGTTGTATCATCAGGGGACGAAAAACTGTTTTTT.

CDR3 nucleotide sequence: TGTGCCAGCAGCGTAGGTCAGGGGAACTACGAGCAGTACTTC. It encodes CASSVGQGNYEQYF. The V call is TRBV9, the J call TRBJ2-7; a possible D gene is TRBD1 (6 bases). CDR1 and CDR2 (germline): SGDLS, YYNGEE. The CDR3 runs 14 residues. V dropped 0 bases and J dropped 3 bases, with 10 bases sitting between them.

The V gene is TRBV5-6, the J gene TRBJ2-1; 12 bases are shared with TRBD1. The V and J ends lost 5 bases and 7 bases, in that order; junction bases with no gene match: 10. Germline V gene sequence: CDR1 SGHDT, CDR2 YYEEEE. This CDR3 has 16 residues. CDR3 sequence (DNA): TGTGCCAGCAGACAGGAGGGGACAGGGGGCGGGAATGAGCAGTTCTTC. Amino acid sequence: CASRQEGTGGGNEQFF.

The CDR3 sequence is CASSPQHAPTGGDQPQHF. CDR3 nucleotides: TGTGCCAGCTCCCCTCAGCATGCCCCTACAGGGGGGGATCAGCCCCAGCATTTT. The J gene is TRBJ1-5, the V gene TRBV18, with 8 nucleotides matching TRBD1. This CDR3 has 18 residues. Germline V gene sequence: CDR1 KGHSH, CDR2 LQKENI. Germline trimming cut 6 bases from V and 5 bases from J; bases unmatched to any gene: 18.

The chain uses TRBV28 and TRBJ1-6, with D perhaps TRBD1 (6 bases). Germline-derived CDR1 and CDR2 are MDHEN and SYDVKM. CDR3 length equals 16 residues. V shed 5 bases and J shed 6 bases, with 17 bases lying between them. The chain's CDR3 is CASSPIWGASNSPLHF. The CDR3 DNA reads TGTGCCAGCAGTCCGATTTGGGGGGCAAGTAATTCACCCCTCCACTTT.

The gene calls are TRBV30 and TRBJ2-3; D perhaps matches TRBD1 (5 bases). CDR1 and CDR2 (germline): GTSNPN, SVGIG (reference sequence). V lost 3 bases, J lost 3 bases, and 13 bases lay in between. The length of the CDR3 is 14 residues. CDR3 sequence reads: CAWSPGMWTDTQYF. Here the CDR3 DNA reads TGTGCCTGGAGCCCAGGGATGTGGACAGATACGCAGTATTTT. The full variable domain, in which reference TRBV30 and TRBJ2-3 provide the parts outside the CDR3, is SQTIHQWPATLVQPVGSPLSLECTVEGTSNPNLYWYRQAAGRGLQLLFYSVGIGQISSEVPQNLSASRPQDRQFILSSKKLLLSDSGFYLCAWSPGMWTDTQYFGPGTRLTVL.

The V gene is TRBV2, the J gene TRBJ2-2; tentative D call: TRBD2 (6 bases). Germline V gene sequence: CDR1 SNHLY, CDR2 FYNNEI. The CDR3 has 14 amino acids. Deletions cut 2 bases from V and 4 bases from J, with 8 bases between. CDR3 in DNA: TGTGCCAGCAGTGAAAACGGGGGCACCGGGGAGCTGTTTTTT. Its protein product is CASSENGGTGELFF.

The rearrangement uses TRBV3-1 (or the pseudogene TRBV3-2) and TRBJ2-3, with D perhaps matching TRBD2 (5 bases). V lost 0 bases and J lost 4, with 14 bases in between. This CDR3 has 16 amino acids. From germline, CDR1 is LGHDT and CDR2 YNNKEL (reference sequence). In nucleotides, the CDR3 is TGTGCCAGCAGCCAAGAGTGGACTGGCTTTCCAGATACGCAGTATTTT. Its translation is CASSQEWTGFPDTQYF.

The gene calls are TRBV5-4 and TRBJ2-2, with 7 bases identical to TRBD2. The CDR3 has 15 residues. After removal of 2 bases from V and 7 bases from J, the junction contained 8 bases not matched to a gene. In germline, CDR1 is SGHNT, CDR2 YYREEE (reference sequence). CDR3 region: CASSFKLPGGGELFF. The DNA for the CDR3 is TGTGCCAGCAGCTTTAAACTTCCGGGAGGCGGGGAGCTGTTTTTT.

Here the CDR3 reads CASSEQGTGELFF. In DNA form, the CDR3 reads TGTGCCAGCAGCGAACAGGGCACCGGGGAGCTGTTTTTT. V gene TRBV9 combines with J gene TRBJ2-2; the D gene is possibly TRBD1 (6 bases). CDR1 and CDR2 (germline): SGDLS, YYNGEE. Trimming removed 3 bases from V and 4 bases from J, with 7 bases in between. The CDR3 is 13 amino acids.

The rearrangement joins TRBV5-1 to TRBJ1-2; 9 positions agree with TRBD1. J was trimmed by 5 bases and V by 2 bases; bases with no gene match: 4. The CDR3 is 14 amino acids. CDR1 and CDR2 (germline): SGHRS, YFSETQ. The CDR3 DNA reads TGCGCCAGCAGCTTAGGGACAGGGTTTTATGGCTACACCTTC. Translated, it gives CASSLGTGFYGYTF.

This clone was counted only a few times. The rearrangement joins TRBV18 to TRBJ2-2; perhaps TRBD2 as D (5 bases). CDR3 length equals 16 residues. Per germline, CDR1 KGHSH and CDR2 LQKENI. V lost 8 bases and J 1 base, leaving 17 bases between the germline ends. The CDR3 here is CASPSEGLRNTGELFF. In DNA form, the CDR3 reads TGTGCCAGCCCGTCCGAGGGTCTGAGGAACACCGGGGAGCTGTTTTTT.

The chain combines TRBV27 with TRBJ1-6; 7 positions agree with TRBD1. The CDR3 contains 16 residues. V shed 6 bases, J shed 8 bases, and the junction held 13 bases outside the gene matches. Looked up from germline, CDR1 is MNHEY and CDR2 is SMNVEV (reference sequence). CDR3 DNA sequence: TGTGCCAGCAGAGATCCCGGCAGGGGGTTCCATTCACCCCTCCACTTT. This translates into CASRDPGRGFHSPLHF.

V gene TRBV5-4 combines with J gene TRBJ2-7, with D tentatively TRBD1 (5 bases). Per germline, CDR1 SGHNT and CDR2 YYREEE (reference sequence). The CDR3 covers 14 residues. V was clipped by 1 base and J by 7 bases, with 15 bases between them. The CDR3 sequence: CASSLSLGAREQYF. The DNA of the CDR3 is TGTGCCAGCAGCTTGTCGCTAGGGGCGAGGGAGCAGTACTTC.

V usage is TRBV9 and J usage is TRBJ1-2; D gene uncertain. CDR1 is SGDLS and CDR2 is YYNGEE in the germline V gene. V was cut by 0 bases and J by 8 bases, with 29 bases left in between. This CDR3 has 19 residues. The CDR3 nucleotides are TGTGCCAGCAGCGTAGGTTATCTATCTGGGCTCCCGCCGAGAGAGGGCTACACCTTC. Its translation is CASSVGYLSGLPPREGYTF. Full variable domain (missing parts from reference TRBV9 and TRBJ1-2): DSGVTQTPKHLITATGQRVTLRCSPRSGDLSVYWYQQSLDQGLQFLIQYYNGEERAKGNILERFSAQQFPDLHSELNLSSLELGDSALYFCASSVGYLSGLPPREGYTFGSGTRLTVV.

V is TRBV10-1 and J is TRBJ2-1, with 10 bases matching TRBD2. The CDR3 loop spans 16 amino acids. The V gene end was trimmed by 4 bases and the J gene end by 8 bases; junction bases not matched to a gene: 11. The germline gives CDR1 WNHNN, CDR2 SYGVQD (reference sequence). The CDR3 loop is CASSGRASGSIDEQFF. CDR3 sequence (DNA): TGCGCCAGCAGTGGGAGGGCTAGCGGGAGTATCGATGAGCAGTTCTTC.

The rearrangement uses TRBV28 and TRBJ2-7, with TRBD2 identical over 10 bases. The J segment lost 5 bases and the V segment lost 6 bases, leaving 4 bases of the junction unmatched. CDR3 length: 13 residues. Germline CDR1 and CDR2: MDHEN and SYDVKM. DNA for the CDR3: TGTGCCAGCAGGGCTAGCGGGAGCCACGAGCAGTACTTC. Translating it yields CASRASGSHEQYF.

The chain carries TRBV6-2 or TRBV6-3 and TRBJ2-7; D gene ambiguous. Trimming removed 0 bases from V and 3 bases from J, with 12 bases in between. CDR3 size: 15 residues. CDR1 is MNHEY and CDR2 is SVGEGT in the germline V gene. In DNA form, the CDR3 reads TGTGCCAGCAGTTACTCGATTCCAGGATACTACGAGCAGTACTTC. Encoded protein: CASSYSIPGYYEQYF.

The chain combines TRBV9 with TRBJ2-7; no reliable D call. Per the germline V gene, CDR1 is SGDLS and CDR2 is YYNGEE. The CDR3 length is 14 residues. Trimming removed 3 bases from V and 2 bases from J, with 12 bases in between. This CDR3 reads CASSAHPGPYEQYF. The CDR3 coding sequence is TGTGCCAGCAGCGCCCACCCCGGTCCCTACGAGCAGTACTTC. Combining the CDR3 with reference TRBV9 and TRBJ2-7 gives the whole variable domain DSGVTQTPKHLITATGQRVTLRCSPRSGDLSVYWYQQSLDQGLQFLIQYYNGEERAKGNILERFSAQQFPDLHSELNLSSLELGDSALYFCASSAHPGPYEQYFGPGTRLTVT.

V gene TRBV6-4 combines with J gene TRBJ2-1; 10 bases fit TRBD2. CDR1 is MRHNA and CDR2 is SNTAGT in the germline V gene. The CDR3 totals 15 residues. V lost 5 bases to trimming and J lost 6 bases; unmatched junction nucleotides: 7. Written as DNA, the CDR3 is TGTGCCAGCAGTTTCAGCGGGGGGGCTATCAATGAGCAGTTCTTC. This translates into CASSFSGGAINEQFF.

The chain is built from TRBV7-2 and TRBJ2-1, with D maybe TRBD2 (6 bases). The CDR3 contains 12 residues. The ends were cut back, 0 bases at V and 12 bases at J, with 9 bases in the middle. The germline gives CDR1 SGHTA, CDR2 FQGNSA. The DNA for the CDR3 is TGTGCCAGCAGCTTAGCGCCGGGGGTGCAGTTCTTC. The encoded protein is CASSLAPGVQFF.

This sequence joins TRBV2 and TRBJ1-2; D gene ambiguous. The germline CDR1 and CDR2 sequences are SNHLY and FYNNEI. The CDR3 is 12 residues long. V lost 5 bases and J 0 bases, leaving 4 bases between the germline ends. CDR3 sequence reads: CASSRPNYGYTF. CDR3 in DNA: TGTGCCAGCAGTCGGCCTAACTATGGCTACACCTTC.

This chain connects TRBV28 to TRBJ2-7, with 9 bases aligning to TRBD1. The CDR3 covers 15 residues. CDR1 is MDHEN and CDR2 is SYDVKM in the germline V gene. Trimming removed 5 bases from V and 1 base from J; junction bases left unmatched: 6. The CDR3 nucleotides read TGTGCCAGCAGTGATTGGACAGGGGATTCCTACGAGCAGTACTTC. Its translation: CASSDWTGDSYEQYF.

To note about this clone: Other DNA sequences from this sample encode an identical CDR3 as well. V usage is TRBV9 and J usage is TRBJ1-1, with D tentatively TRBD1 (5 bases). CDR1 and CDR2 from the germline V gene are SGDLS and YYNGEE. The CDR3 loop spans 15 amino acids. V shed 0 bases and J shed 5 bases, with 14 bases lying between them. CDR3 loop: CASSVGGAGGTEAFF. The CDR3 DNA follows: TGTGCCAGCAGCGTAGGAGGGGCGGGGGGTACTGAAGCTTTCTTT.

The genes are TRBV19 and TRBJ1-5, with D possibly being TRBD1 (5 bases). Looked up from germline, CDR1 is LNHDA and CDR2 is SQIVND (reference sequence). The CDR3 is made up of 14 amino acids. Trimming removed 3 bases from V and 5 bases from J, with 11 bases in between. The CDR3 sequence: CASSIGTWYQPQHF. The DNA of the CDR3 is TGTGCCAGTAGTATCGGGACCTGGTATCAGCCCCAGCATTTT.

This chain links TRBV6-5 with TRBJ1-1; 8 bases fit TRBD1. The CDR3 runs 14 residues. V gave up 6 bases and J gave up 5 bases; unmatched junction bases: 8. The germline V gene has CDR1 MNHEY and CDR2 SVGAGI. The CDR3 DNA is TGTGCCAGCAGCGATTGGGACAGGAAAACTGAAGCTTTCTTT. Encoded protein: CASSDWDRKTEAFF.

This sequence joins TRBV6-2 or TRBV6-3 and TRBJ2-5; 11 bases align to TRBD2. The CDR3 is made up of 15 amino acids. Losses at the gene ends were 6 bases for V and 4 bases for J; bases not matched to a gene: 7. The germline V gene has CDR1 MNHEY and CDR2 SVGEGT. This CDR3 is CASSNVAGGPETQYF. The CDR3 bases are TGTGCCAGCAGCAATGTAGCGGGGGGGCCAGAGACCCAGTACTTC.